The 11 T cell receptor beta chains listed next were all sequenced from one sample in a study of graft-versus-host responses after intestinal transplantation. The table came from immunoSEQ multiplex PCR; TCRdb's copy has only in-frame clones and leaves some out. The sample holds fewer than 25,000 clones, approximately 40% seen once. Sequenced here: alloreactive CD4+ T cells from a mixed lymphocyte reaction culture, sampled before intestinal transplant. Subset in this sample: CFSE-low proliferating T cells sorted from roughly 6-day pre-transplant mixed lymphocyte reaction (GvH or HvG direction). These receptors came from a human patient who received an intestinal transplant.

This clone has more than one count but fewer than ten. V usage is TRBV5-4 and J usage is TRBJ2-7; possible D gene TRBD1, 5 bases. The germline gives CDR1 SGHNT, CDR2 YYREEE (reference sequence). CDR3 length equals 14 residues. V lost 4 bases to trimming and J lost 4 bases, with 15 bases between them. CDR3 coding DNA: TGTGCCAGCAGCACCCGCCGCCAGGGTTACGAGCAGTACTTC. Translation: CASSTRRQGYEQYF.

This chain uses TRBV7-2 with TRBJ2-5, with a weak D call TRBD1 (5 bases). The germline CDR1 and CDR2 sequences are SGHTA and FQGNSA. Between the trimmed V and J ends, which lost 1 base and 5 bases, there was a span of 17 bases. The CDR3 loop spans 16 amino acids. This chain's CDR3 is CASSLVWWGLRETQYF. The DNA for the CDR3 is TGTGCCAGCAGCTTAGTTTGGTGGGGCCTCAGGGAGACCCAGTACTTC.

The chain uses TRBV5-5 and TRBJ1-2; 7 nucleotides align to TRBD1. This CDR3 has 15 amino acids. Germline V lookup: CDR1 SGHKS, CDR2 YYEKEE (reference sequence). Unmatched junction bases numbered 10, after V lost 0 bases and J lost 8 bases. This CDR3 reads CASSLALGQGVGYTF. CDR3 nucleotide sequence: TGTGCCAGCAGCTTGGCCTTGGGGCAGGGGGTCGGCTACACCTTC. Together with reference TRBV5-5 and TRBJ1-2, the CDR3 gives the full variable domain: DAGVTQSPTHLIKTRGQQVTLRCSPISGHKSVSWYQQVLGQGPQFIFQYYEKEERGRGNFPDRFSARQFPNYSSELNVNALLLGDSALYLCASSLALGQGVGYTFGSGTRLTVV.

This rearrangement joins TRBV28 to TRBJ2-7; TRBD2 might be the D (6 bases). CDR1 is MDHEN, CDR2 SYDVKM, per germline. The CDR3 covers 14 residues. V lost 5 bases and J 4 bases, leaving 15 bases between the germline ends. The CDR3 DNA follows: TGTGCCAGCAGTCCGACGGGACTCCTATACGAGCAGTACTTC. Translating it yields CASSPTGLLYEQYF.

This chain links TRBV30 with TRBJ1-6, with unresolved D. CDR1 and CDR2 (germline): GTSNPN, SVGIG (reference sequence). The CDR3 has 12 residues. Trimming stripped 4 bases from V and 5 bases from J, with 6 bases between. CDR3 residues: CAWNGNNSPLHF. In nucleotides, the CDR3 is TGTGCCTGGAACGGTAATAATTCACCCCTCCACTTT.

This clone was seen only a few times. CDR3 coding DNA: TGTGCCAGCAGCCAAGTATGGACTAGCGGGAGCAAGGCGGCCGGGGAGCTGTTTTTT. It encodes CASSQVWTSGSKAAGELFF. V gene TRBV7-9 combines with J gene TRBJ2-2; 13 bases agree with TRBD2. Germline lookup yields CDR1 SEHNR and CDR2 FQNEAQ (reference sequence). After removal of 5 bases from V and 6 bases from J, the junction contained 15 bases not matched to a gene. CDR3 length: 19 residues.

The chain couples TRBV7-8 to TRBJ2-5; 14 bases match TRBD2. This CDR3 contains 15 residues. Looked up from germline, CDR1 is SGHVS and CDR2 is FQNEAQ. V shed 0 bases, J shed 8 bases, and the junction held 2 bases outside the gene matches. CDR3: CASSLAGLAGGTQYF. In DNA, the CDR3 is TGTGCCAGCAGCTTAGCCGGACTAGCGGGAGGCACCCAGTACTTC.

This chain links TRBV7-2 with TRBJ2-5; 7 bases match TRBD2. V was pared by 5 bases and J by 4 bases, with 7 bases of the junction left unmatched. CDR1 and CDR2 (germline): SGHTA, FQGNSA. This CDR3 has 14 residues. The CDR3 reads CASSQSREGETQYF. The CDR3 coding sequence is TGTGCCAGCAGCCAATCCAGGGAGGGAGAGACCCAGTACTTC.

The chain couples TRBV4-1 to TRBJ2-7, with D possibly being TRBD1 (6 bases). Germline CDR1 MGHRA, CDR2 YSYEKL. V lost 2 bases to trimming and J lost 5 bases, with 10 bases between them. The CDR3 is 13 residues long. The CDR3 DNA is TGCGCCAGCAGCCAAAGGGGGTCCCACGAGCAGTACTTC. Translated: CASSQRGSHEQYF.

CDR3 DNA: TGCGCCAGCAGCTTGGCAGATACGAACACCGGGGAGCTGTTTTTT. Protein: CASSLADTNTGELFF. This sequence joins TRBV5-1 and TRBJ2-2; D is undetermined. The CDR3 consists of 15 residues. Trimming took 0 bases from V and 0 from J, leaving 6 bases between them. Germline V gene data show CDR1 as SGHRS and CDR2 as YFSETQ. Complete variable domain (other parts from reference TRBV5-1 and TRBJ2-2): KAGVTQTPRYLIKTRGQQVTLSCSPISGHRSVSWYQQTPGQGLQFLFEYFSETQRNKGNFPGRFSGRQFSNSRSEMNVSTLELGDSALYLCASSLADTNTGELFFGEGSRLTVL.

The gene calls are TRBV6-1 and TRBJ1-6, with D uncertain. The germline CDR1 and CDR2 sequences are MNHNS and SASEGT. The CDR3 covers 15 residues. Trimming cost V 7 bases and J 2 bases, with 12 bases left between them. In nucleotides, the CDR3 is TGTGCCAGCACATCGGGTCTCCCCTATAATTCACCCCTCCACTTT. It yields the protein CASTSGLPYNSPLHF.